The clone carrying this TCR beta chain turned up a few times. Its target is unknown. The record originates from a study of early T cells in non-severe SARS-CoV-2 infection. Regarding the study as a whole: Clonotype matching in VDJdb favored anti-spike CD8 responses and did not capture private and CD4 specificities.

Germline V gives CDR1 SGHRS, CDR2 YFSETQ. The CDR3 extends over 17 amino acids. The V end was cut by 4 bases, the J end by 3 bases, with 23 bases between. In the library, individual cDNA molecules carried attached unique molecular identifiers. In TCRdb, the 5' RACE reads were re-called with MiXCR into one record per CDR3 protein. The sample consists of around 53,000 distinct CDR3 sequences, approximately 12% of them appearing once. The genes are TRBV5-1 and TRBJ2-7, with a weak D call TRBD1 (6 bases). This material consisted of whole blood, taken at baseline. This TCR came from an adult who was a healthcare worker with PCR-confirmed SARS-CoV-2 infection or an uninfected control (not recorded which). The CDR3 region has the DNA TGCGCCAGCAGCCTGATTGGGGGCCTCAAACGGGGCTACGAGCAGTACTTC. This gives the protein CASSLIGGLKRGYEQYF. Filled out from reference TRBV5-1 and TRBJ2-7, the complete variable domain reads KAGVTQTPRYLIKTRGQQVTLSCSPISGHRSVSWYQQTPGQGLQFLFEYFSETQRNKGNFPGRFSGRQFSNSRSEMNVSTLELGDSALYLCASSLIGGLKRGYEQYFGPGTRLTVT.